The 31 T cell receptor beta chains below come from one sample, sequenced in a study of blood T cell repertoires in COVID-19. The protocol was immunoSEQ multiplex PCR, while the TCRdb copy is restricted to in-frame clones and leaves out a portion. The sample includes approximately 140,000 clones, 85% to 90% of them seen just once. Input material: peripheral blood. These receptors were obtained from a man over 45 with active or convalescent COVID-19.

The rearrangement uses TRBV28 and TRBJ2-5, with 7 bases lining up with TRBD1. The CDR3 is made up of 16 amino acids. Germline V gene lookup returns CDR1 MDHEN and CDR2 SYDVKM. The junction had 11 bases not matched to a gene; V was cut back by 3 bases and J by 4 bases. The CDR3 here is CASSFSRDRNGETQYF. The CDR3 DNA follows: TGTGCCAGCAGTTTCTCCAGGGACAGAAACGGAGAGACCCAGTACTTC.

The chain combines TRBV19 with TRBJ2-7; possible D gene TRBD1, 5 bases. The CDR3 contains 13 residues. Trimming left V 5 bases short and J 0 bases short, with 8 bases between. Germline CDR1 and CDR2: LNHDA and SQIVND (reference sequence). CDR3 loop: CASSRQSSYEQYF. The CDR3, as DNA: TGTGCCAGTAGTCGACAGTCCTCCTACGAGCAGTACTTC.

This rearrangement joins TRBV19 to TRBJ1-5, with D possibly matching TRBD1 (6 bases). The CDR3 runs 15 residues. V dropped 3 bases and J dropped 2 bases, with 11 bases sitting between them. Germline V CDR1 and CDR2: LNHDA, SQIVND (reference sequence). CDR3 DNA sequence: TGTGCCAGTAGTATTCCCCGACAGGGCAATCAGCCCCAGCATTTT. Translation gives CASSIPRQGNQPQHF. Supplemented by reference TRBV19 and TRBJ1-5, the full variable domain reads DGGITQSPKYLFRKEGQNVTLSCEQNLNHDAMYWYRQDPGQGLRLIYYSQIVNDFQKGDIAEGYSVSREKKESFPLTVTSAQKNPTAFYLCASSIPRQGNQPQHFGDGTRLSIL.

This clone was seen only once. This chain connects TRBV6-4 to TRBJ2-3; D perhaps matches TRBD2 (5 bases). Trimming left V 4 bases short and J 8 bases short, with 13 bases between. CDR3 length: 13 residues. Germline V gene lookup returns CDR1 MRHNA and CDR2 SNTAGT. The CDR3 DNA sequence: TGTGCCAGCAGTGGGACGCCAGGAGGTACGCAGTATTTT. Its protein product is CASSGTPGGTQYF.

CDR3: CASKLSGLADNNNEQFF. The CDR3 DNA follows: TGTGCCAGCAAGCTATCGGGACTAGCGGATAACAACAATGAGCAGTTCTTC. The chain links TRBV27 to TRBJ2-1; 11 positions agree with TRBD2. The J segment lost 5 bases and the V segment lost 7 bases, leaving 13 bases of the junction unmatched. The CDR3 sequence is 17 residues long. CDR1 is MNHEY and CDR2 is SMNVEV in the germline V gene (reference sequence).

V usage is TRBV10-3 and J usage is TRBJ2-3; 7 bases align to TRBD1. The ends lost 3 bases at V and 4 bases at J; junction bases unmatched: 4. Per the germline V gene, CDR1 is ENHRY and CDR2 is SYGVKD. There are 14 residues in the CDR3. CDR3 region: CAISDRGKSDTQYF. DNA for the CDR3: TGTGCCATCAGTGACAGGGGGAAATCAGATACGCAGTATTTT.

The rearrangement uses TRBV4-3 and TRBJ2-5, with TRBD1 as a possible D gene (6 bases). V was trimmed by 1 base and J by 5 bases, leaving 11 bases between them. CDR3 length: 14 residues. From germline, CDR1 is LGHNA and CDR2 YSLEER. CDR3 nucleotide sequence: TGCGCCAGCAGCCAAGGACAGGTCCCGGAGACCCAGTACTTC. It encodes CASSQGQVPETQYF.

The chain is built from TRBV9 and TRBJ1-1; D remains unclear. Trimming took off 4 bases at V and 1 base at J, with 5 bases between the two ends. This CDR3 comprises 12 residues. CDR1 SGDLS and CDR2 YYNGEE come from the germline V gene. The CDR3 DNA reads TGTGCCAGCAGCCACGGGAACACTGAAGCTTTCTTT. Protein product: CASSHGNTEAFF.

This chain joins TRBV18 and TRBJ2-5, with 7 positions matching TRBD1. Unmatched junction bases numbered 2, after V lost 2 bases and J lost 2 bases. Germline CDR1 and CDR2: KGHSH and LQKENI. The CDR3 is made up of 14 amino acids. The CDR3 coding sequence is TGTGCCAGCTCACCAGGCAGGGGGCAAGAGACCCAGTACTTC. As protein: CASSPGRGQETQYF.

The table lists this clone with a count of one. The chain couples TRBV28 to TRBJ1-2; 9 positions agree with TRBD1. The CDR3 loop spans 14 amino acids. Germline V lookup: CDR1 MDHEN, CDR2 SYDVKM. V lost 6 bases and J lost 8; bases outside the gene matches: 10. The CDR3 loop reads CASSLVQGARGYTF. The CDR3 bases are TGTGCCAGCAGCCTCGTACAGGGGGCGCGAGGCTACACCTTC.

The CDR3: CASSSLIGDKTDQETQYF. The CDR3 DNA follows: TGTGCCAGCTCATCACTCATAGGGGACAAAACTGATCAAGAGACCCAGTACTTC. The chain uses TRBV18 and TRBJ2-5; a possible D gene is TRBD1 (6 bases). Deletions cut 5 bases from V and 2 bases from J, with 24 bases between. The length of the CDR3 is 18 residues. Germline CDR1 reads KGHSH; CDR2 reads LQKENI. Looking up the rest from reference TRBV18 and TRBJ2-5 gives the full variable domain: NAGVMQNPRHLVRRRGQEARLRCSPMKGHSHVYWYRQLPEEGLKFMVYLQKENIIDESGMPKERFSAEFPKEGPSILRIQQVVRGDSAAYFCASSSLIGDKTDQETQYFGPGTRLLVL.

A single count supports this clone. The chain employs TRBV25-1 and TRBJ1-1, with a weak D call TRBD1 (5 bases). V shed 5 bases and J shed 0 bases, with 7 bases lying between them. This CDR3 has 13 amino acids. Per germline, CDR1 MGHDK and CDR2 SYGVNS. CDR3 DNA: TGTGCCAGCAGTAAGACAGTGAACACTGAAGCTTTCTTT. Translating it yields CASSKTVNTEAFF.

Only one count was recorded for this clone. This chain uses TRBV27 with TRBJ2-7; possibly TRBD2 for D (6 bases). CDR3 length equals 16 residues. Germline values: CDR1 MNHEY, CDR2 SMNVEV (reference sequence). V was clipped by 2 bases and J by 4 bases, with 18 bases between them. The CDR3 sequence: CASSLGFGGVLYEQYF. The DNA of the CDR3 is TGTGCCAGCAGTTTAGGTTTCGGGGGAGTTCTTTACGAGCAGTACTTC.

The chain recombines TRBV7-9 with TRBJ2-1, with 9 bases that match TRBD1. J was trimmed by 7 bases and V by 5 bases; bases with no gene match: 9. Per the germline V gene, CDR1 is SEHNR and CDR2 is FQNEAQ (reference sequence). The CDR3 runs 15 residues. The CDR3 loop is CASSATGGGLNEQFF. DNA of the CDR3: TGTGCCAGCAGCGCCACAGGGGGCGGGTTGAATGAGCAGTTCTTC.

The chain has TRBV11-3 and TRBJ2-7; TRBD1 agrees at 9 bases. The CDR3 has 19 amino acids. The V segment lost 2 bases and the J segment 3 bases; nucleotides outside the gene matches: 17. Germline lookup yields CDR1 SGHNT and CDR2 YENEEA. The CDR3 protein is CASSLKAGQGVKKIYEQYF. The CDR3 coding sequence is TGTGCCAGCAGCTTAAAGGCGGGACAGGGTGTGAAAAAGATCTACGAGCAGTACTTC.

The V call is TRBV11-2, the J call TRBJ2-2; 8 bases match TRBD1. In germline, CDR1 is SGHAT, CDR2 FQNNGV. The CDR3 runs 14 residues. V lost 3 bases, J lost 6 bases, and 3 bases stayed unmatched. In DNA form, the CDR3 reads TGTGCCAGCAGCTTCTTGACAGGGGCCGGGGAGCTGTTTTTT. As protein: CASSFLTGAGELFF.

The chain has TRBV19 and TRBJ2-2, with TRBD2 identical over 7 bases. V dropped 9 bases and J dropped 4; count of bases not matched to a gene: 14. CDR1 and CDR2 from the germline V gene are LNHDA and SQIVND (reference sequence). The CDR3 loop spans 16 amino acids. CDR3 sequence (DNA): TGTGCCAGCCGCCGCCACAGCGGGAAAGCCACCGGGGAGCTGTTTTTT. This encodes CASRRHSGKATGELFF.

The chain combines TRBV9 with TRBJ2-2; 9 positions agree with TRBD2. The germline gives CDR1 SGDLS, CDR2 YYNGEE. V shed 0 bases and J 6 bases; nucleotides not matched to a gene: 6. This CDR3 spans 16 amino acids. Here the CDR3 DNA reads TGTGCCAGCAGCGTAGGGCTAGCGGGAATCTCCGGGGAGCTGTTTTTT. Translation gives CASSVGLAGISGELFF.

The V and J genes are TRBV30 and TRBJ2-3; 13 positions match TRBD2. Germline CDR1 and CDR2: GTSNPN and SVGIG (reference sequence). The length of the CDR3 is 17 residues. The trim removed 0 bases at V and 5 bases at J, leaving 8 bases unmatched. This chain's CDR3 is CAWSVLRTSGRGDTQYF. For the CDR3, the DNA is TGTGCCTGGAGTGTACTGCGGACTAGCGGGAGAGGAGATACGCAGTATTTT.

This clone has just one count. This chain links TRBV5-4 with TRBJ2-7; D is ambiguous. V lost 0 bases to trimming and J lost 2 bases, with 9 bases between them. Germline assignment: CDR1 SGHNT and CDR2 YYREEE (reference sequence). CDR3 size: 14 residues. The CDR3: CASSLGRNTYEQYF. The CDR3 nucleotides read TGTGCCAGCAGCTTGGGGCGGAATACCTACGAGCAGTACTTC.

The chain recombines TRBV24-1 with TRBJ2-1; 8 nucleotides align to TRBD1. V shed 8 bases, J shed 5 bases, and the junction held 1 base outside the gene matches. The CDR3 extends over 12 amino acids. Germline lookup yields CDR1 KGHDR and CDR2 SFDVKD. The CDR3 reads CATNRGDNEQFF. For the CDR3, the DNA is TGTGCCACCAACAGGGGGGACAATGAGCAGTTCTTC.

The chain recombines TRBV9 with TRBJ2-1, with D perhaps TRBD2 (6 bases). The CDR3 runs 15 residues. V was trimmed by 3 bases and J by 4 bases, leaving 14 bases between them. Germline loops: CDR1 SGDLS, CDR2 YYNGEE. Here the CDR3 DNA reads TGTGCCAGCAGCGCCGGGACTCCTGGGTACAATGAGCAGTTCTTC. Translation: CASSAGTPGYNEQFF.

This rearrangement joins TRBV4-3 to TRBJ1-2; D is undetermined. This CDR3 spans 15 amino acids. Germline lookup yields CDR1 LGHNA and CDR2 YSLEER. The V and J ends lost 0 bases and 0 bases respectively, with 8 bases between them. CDR3 sequence (DNA): TGCGCCAGCAGCCAAGAGGCGGCCTCTAACTATGGCTACACCTTC. This sequence encodes CASSQEAASNYGYTF.

CDR3 in DNA: TGTGCCAGCAGCTTTGTACAGGGGCGCTCTGGAAACACCATATATTTT. Translated, it gives CASSFVQGRSGNTIYF. The chain is built from TRBV11-2 and TRBJ1-3; TRBD1 aligns across 7 bases. This CDR3 contains 16 residues. The V gene end was trimmed by 3 bases and the J gene end by 0 bases; junction bases not matched to a gene: 5. CDR1 is SGHAT and CDR2 is FQNNGV in the germline V gene.

CDR3 residues: CASRTQGEAFF. The CDR3 coding sequence is TGTGCCAGCAGGACACAGGGTGAAGCTTTCTTT. J is TRBJ1-1 and V is TRBV7-6; a weak D match, TRBD1 (6 bases). Trimming took 6 bases from V and 7 from J, leaving 9 bases between them. The CDR3 has 11 residues. Germline V gives CDR1 SGHVS, CDR2 FNYEAQ.

The rearrangement joins TRBV29-1 to TRBJ2-1, with D possibly being TRBD2 (6 bases). The germline V gene encodes CDR1 SQVTM and CDR2 ANQGSEA. CDR3 size: 16 residues. V was trimmed by 6 bases and J by 3 bases, leaving 21 bases between them. CDR3 coding DNA: TGCAGCGTAGTATTTTTTTTGGAGGGGAGCTACAATGAGCAGTTCTTC. Protein: CSVVFFLEGSYNEQFF.

The J gene is TRBJ2-3, the V gene TRBV5-4; 7 bases are shared with TRBD1. This CDR3 region has 15 residues. J gave up 0 bases and V 4 bases, and 5 bases lay outside the gene matches. Germline values: CDR1 SGHNT, CDR2 YYREEE (reference sequence). Here the CDR3 DNA reads TGTGCCAGCAGCCAGGACAGGCGAAGCACAGATACGCAGTATTTT. It yields the protein CASSQDRRSTDTQYF. The full variable domain, rest sourced from reference TRBV5-4 and TRBJ2-3, is ETGVTQSPTHLIKTRGQQVTLRCSSQSGHNTVSWYQQALGQGPQFIFQYYREEENGRGNFPPRFSGLQFPNYSSELNVNALELDDSALYLCASSQDRRSTDTQYFGPGTRLTVL.

The CDR3 region is CASRVSGRGADEQFF. CDR3 nucleotides: TGTGCCAGCAGGGTCAGCGGCCGGGGTGCGGATGAGCAGTTCTTC. The chain couples TRBV6-5 to TRBJ2-1; a possible D gene is TRBD2 (5 bases). The germline V gene encodes CDR1 MNHEY and CDR2 SVGAGI. There are 15 residues in the CDR3. Trimming took off 6 bases at V and 8 bases at J, with 20 bases between the two ends.

V and J are TRBV30 and TRBJ1-2, with a possible D match to TRBD1 (6 bases). The CDR3 is made up of 12 amino acids. Germline CDR1 reads GTSNPN; CDR2 reads SVGIG (reference sequence). V was trimmed by 2 bases and J by 6 bases, leaving 10 bases between them. The CDR3 here is CAWSRQADGYTF. DNA of the CDR3: TGTGCCTGGAGTAGACAGGCTGATGGCTACACCTTC.

Here the CDR3 DNA reads TGTGCCAGCAGCTCAAGAGGGACTAGCGGCACAGATACGCAGTATTTT. The encoded protein is CASSSRGTSGTDTQYF. The chain uses TRBV7-9 and TRBJ2-3; 10 bases fit TRBD2. Germline V CDR1 and CDR2: SEHNR, FQNEAQ (reference sequence). Trimming cost V 4 bases and J 1 base; bases outside gene matches: 5. This CDR3 comprises 16 residues.

The J gene is TRBJ2-1, the V gene TRBV5-4; a weak D match, TRBD2 (5 bases). The CDR3 sequence is 16 residues long. The germline V gene encodes CDR1 SGHNT and CDR2 YYREEE (reference sequence). The V end lost 0 bases, the J end lost 9 bases, and 19 bases lay between the germline ends. The CDR3 sequence: CASSLAGQARRGEQFF. CDR3 DNA sequence: TGTGCCAGCAGCTTGGCCGGGCAGGCCCGCCGGGGTGAGCAGTTCTTC.